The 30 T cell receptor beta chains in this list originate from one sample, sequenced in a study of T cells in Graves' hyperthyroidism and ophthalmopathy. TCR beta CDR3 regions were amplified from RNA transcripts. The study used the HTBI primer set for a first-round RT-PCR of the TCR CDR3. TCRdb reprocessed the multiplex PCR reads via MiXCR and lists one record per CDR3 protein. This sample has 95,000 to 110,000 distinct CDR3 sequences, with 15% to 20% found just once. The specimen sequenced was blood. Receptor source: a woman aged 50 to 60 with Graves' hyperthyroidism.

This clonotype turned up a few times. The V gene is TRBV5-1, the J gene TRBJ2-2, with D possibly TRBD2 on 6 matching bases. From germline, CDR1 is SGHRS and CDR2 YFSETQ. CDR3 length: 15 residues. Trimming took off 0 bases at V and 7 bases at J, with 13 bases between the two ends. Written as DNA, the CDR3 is TGCGCCAGCAGCTTGGCCGGGAGTCAGAACGGGGAGCTGTTTTTT. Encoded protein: CASSLAGSQNGELFF.

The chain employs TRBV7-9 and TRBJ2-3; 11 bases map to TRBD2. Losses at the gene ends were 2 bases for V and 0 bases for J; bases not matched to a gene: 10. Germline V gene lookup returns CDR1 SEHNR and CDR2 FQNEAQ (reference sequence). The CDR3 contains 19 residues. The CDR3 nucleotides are TGTGCCAGCAGCTTATCCCTGGGACTAGCGGCTGGGAGCACAGATACGCAGTATTTT. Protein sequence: CASSLSLGLAAGSTDTQYF.

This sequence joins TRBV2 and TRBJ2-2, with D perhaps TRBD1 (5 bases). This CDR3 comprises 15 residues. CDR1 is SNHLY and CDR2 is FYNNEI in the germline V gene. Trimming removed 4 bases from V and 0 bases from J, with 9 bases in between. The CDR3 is CASSVGAANTGELFF. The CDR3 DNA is TGTGCCAGCAGTGTAGGGGCGGCGAACACCGGGGAGCTGTTTTTT.

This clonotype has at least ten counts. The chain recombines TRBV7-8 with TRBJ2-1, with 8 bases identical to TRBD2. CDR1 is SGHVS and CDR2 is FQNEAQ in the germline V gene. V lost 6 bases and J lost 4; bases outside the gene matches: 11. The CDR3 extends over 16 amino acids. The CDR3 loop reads CASRPSGTSQYNEQFF. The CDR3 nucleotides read TGTGCCAGCAGGCCCTCGGGGACTAGTCAGTACAATGAGCAGTTCTTC. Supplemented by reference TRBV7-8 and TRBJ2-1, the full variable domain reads GAGVSQSPRYKVAKRGQDVALRCDPISGHVSLFWYQQALGQGPEFLTYFQNEAQLDKSGLPSDRFFAERPEGSVSTLKIQRTQQEDSAVYLCASRPSGTSQYNEQFFGPGTRLTVL.

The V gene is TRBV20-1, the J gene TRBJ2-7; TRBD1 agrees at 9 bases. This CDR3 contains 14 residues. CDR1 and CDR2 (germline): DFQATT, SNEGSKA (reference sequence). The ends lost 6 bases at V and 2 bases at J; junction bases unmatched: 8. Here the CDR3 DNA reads TGCAGTGCCCCCACCGGGACAGGGCCCTACGAGCAGTACTTC. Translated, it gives CSAPTGTGPYEQYF.

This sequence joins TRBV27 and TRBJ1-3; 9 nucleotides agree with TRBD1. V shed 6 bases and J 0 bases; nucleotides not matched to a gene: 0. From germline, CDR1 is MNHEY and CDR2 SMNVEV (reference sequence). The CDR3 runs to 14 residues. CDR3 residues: CASRDRGSGNTIYF. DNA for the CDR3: TGTGCCAGCAGGGACAGGGGCTCTGGAAACACCATATATTTT.

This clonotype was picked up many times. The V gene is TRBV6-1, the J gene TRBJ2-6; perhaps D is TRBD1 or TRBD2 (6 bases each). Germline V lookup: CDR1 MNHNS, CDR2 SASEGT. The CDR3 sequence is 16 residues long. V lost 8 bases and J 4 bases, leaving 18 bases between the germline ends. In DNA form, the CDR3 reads TGTGCCAGCCGGCCCGGGGGCTTTACAGGGGCCAACGTCCTGACTTTC. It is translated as CASRPGGFTGANVLTF.

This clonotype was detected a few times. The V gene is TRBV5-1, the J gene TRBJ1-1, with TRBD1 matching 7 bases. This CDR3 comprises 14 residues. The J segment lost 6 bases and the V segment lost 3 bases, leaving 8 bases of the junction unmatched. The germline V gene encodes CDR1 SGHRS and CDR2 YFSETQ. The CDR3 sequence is CASSWDSLRAEAFF. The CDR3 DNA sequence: TGCGCCAGCAGCTGGGACAGCCTACGGGCTGAAGCTTTCTTT.

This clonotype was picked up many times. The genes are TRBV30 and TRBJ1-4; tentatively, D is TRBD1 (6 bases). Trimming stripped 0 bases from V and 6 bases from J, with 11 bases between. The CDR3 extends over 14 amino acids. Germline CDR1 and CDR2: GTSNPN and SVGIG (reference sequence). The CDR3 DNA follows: TGTGCCTGGAGTGTCGCAGGGGCGGATGAAAAACTGTTTTTT. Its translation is CAWSVAGADEKLFF.

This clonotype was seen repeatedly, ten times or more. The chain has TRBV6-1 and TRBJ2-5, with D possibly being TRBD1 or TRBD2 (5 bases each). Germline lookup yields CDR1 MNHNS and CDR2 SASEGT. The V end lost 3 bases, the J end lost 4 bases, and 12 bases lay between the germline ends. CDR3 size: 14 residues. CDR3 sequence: CASSEGVWGETQYF. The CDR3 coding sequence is TGTGCCAGCAGTGAGGGGGTGTGGGGAGAGACCCAGTACTTC.

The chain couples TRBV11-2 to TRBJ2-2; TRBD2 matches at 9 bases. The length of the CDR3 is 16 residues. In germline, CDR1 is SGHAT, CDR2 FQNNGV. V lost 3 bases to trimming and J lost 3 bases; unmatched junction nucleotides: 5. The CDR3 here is CASSFSGSRYTGELFF. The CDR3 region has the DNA TGTGCCAGCAGCTTTAGCGGGAGTCGTTACACCGGGGAGCTGTTTTTT.

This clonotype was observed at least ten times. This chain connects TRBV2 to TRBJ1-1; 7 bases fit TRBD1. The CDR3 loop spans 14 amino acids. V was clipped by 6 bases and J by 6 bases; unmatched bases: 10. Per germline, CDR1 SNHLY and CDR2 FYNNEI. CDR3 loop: CASRTDRVIPEAFF. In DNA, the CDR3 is TGTGCCAGCAGGACAGACAGGGTCATCCCTGAAGCTTTCTTT.

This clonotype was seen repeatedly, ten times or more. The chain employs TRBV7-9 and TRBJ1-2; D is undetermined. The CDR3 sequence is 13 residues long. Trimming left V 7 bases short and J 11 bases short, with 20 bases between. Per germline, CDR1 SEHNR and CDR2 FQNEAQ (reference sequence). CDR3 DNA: TGTGCCAGCACCATTAGTCCTGGGATCGATTACACCTTC. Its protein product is CASTISPGIDYTF.

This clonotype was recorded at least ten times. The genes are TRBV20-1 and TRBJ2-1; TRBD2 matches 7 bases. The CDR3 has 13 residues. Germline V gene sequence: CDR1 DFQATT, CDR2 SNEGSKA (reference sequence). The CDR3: CRVGGGSYNEQFF. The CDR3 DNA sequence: TGCAGAGTTGGGGGGGGCTCCTACAATGAGCAGTTCTTC.

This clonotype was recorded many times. The CDR3 spells CASSEAGVHYEQYV. CDR3 coding DNA: TGTGCCAGCAGTGAAGCGGGGGTCCACTACGAGCAGTACGTC. This rearrangement joins TRBV6-1 to TRBJ2-7; D may be TRBD1 or TRBD2 (5 bases each). With 0 bases removed from V and 3 bases from J, the gap between germline ends came to 9 bases. Germline CDR1 reads MNHNS; CDR2 reads SASEGT. This CDR3 region has 14 residues.

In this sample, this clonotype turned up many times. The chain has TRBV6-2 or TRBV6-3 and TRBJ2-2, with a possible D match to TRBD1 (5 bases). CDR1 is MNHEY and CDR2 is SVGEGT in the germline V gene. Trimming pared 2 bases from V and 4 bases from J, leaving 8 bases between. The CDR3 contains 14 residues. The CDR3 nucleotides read TGTGCCAGCAGTTACGCAGGGATCACCGGGGAGCTGTTTTTT. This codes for CASSYAGITGELFF.

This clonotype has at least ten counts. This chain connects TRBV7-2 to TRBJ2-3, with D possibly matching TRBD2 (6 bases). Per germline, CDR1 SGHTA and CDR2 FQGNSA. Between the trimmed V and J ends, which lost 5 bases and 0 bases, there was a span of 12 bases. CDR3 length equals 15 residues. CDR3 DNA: TGTGCCAGCAGCAAGTCGGGGACTAGCACAGATACGCAGTATTTT. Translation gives CASSKSGTSTDTQYF.

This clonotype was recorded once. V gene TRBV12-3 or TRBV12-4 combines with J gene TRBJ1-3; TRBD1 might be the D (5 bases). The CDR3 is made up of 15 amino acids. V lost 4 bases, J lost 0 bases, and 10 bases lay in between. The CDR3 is CASSSGTASGNTIYF. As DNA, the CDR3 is TGTGCCAGCAGTTCGGGGACGGCCTCTGGAAACACCATATATTTT.

CDR3 nucleotides: TGCAGCGTTCTTTCGATAAATGAGCAGTTCTTC. It encodes CSVLSINEQFF. The chain carries TRBV29-1 and TRBJ2-1, with D hard to call. V lost 5 bases and J 7 bases, leaving 9 bases between the germline ends. The CDR3 loop spans 11 amino acids. CDR1 is SQVTM and CDR2 is ANQGSEA in the germline V gene.

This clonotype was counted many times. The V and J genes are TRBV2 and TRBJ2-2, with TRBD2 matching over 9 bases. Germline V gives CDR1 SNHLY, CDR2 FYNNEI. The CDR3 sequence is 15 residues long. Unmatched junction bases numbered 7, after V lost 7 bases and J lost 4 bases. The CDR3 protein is CASKGVAGVTGELFF. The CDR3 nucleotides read TGTGCCAGCAAGGGAGTAGCGGGAGTCACCGGGGAGCTGTTTTTT.

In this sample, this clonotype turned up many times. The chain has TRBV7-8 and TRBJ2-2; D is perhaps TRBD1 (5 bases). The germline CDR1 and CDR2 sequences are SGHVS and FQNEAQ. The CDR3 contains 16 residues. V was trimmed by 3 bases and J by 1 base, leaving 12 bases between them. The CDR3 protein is CASSFRRQRNTGELFF. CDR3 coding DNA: TGTGCCAGCAGCTTCCGCCGACAGAGGAACACCGGGGAGCTGTTTTTT.

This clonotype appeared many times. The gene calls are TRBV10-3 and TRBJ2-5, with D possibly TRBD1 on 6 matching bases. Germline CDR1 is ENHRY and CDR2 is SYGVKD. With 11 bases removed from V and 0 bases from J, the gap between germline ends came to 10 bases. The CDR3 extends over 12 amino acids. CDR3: CAVRDNQETQYF. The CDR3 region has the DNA TGTGCCGTCCGGGACAACCAAGAGACCCAGTACTTC.

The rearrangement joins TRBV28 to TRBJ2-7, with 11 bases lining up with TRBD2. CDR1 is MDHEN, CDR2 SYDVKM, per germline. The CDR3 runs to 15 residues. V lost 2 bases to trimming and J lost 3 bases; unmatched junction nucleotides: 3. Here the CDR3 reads CASSLGGLAVYEQYF. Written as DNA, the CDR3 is TGTGCCAGCAGTTTAGGGGGACTAGCGGTCTACGAGCAGTACTTC.

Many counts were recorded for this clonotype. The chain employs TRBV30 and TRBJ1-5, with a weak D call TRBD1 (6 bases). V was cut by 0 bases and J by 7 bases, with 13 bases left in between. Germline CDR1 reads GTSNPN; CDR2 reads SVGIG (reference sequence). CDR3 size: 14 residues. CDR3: CAWSVLRGRQPQHF. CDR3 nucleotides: TGTGCCTGGAGTGTACTCCGGGGGCGGCAGCCCCAGCATTTT.

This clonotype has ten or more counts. In DNA, the CDR3 is TGTGCCAGCAACCTGGGAGCGGGGGCGAACACCGGGGAGCTGTTTTTT. Translating gives CASNLGAGANTGELFF. The chain recombines TRBV28 with TRBJ2-2; 8 nucleotides align to TRBD2. The V and J ends lost 7 bases and 0 bases, in that order; junction bases with no gene match: 7. The CDR3 spans 16 residues. Germline CDR1 and CDR2: MDHEN and SYDVKM.

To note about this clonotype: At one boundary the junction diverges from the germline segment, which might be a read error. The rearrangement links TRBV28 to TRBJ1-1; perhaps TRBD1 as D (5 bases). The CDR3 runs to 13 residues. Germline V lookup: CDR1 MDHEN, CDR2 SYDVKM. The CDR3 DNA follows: TGTGCCGGCAGTTTATCGGGGGGCACTGAAGCTTTCTTT. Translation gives CAGSLSGGTEAFF. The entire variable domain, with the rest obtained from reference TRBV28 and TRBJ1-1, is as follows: DVKVTQSSRYLVKRTGEKVFLECVQDMDHENMFWYRQDPGLGLRLIYFSYDVKMKEKGDIPEGYSVSREKKERFSLILESASTNQTSMYLCAGSLSGGTEAFFGQGTRLTVV.

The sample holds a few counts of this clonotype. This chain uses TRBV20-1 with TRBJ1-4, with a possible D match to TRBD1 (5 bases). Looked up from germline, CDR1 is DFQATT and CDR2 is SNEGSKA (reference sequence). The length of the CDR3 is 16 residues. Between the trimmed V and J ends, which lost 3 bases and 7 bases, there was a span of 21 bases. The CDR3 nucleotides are TGCAGTGCTAGGCCCCCCGGACAACCTCGCGGTGAAAAACTGTTTTTT. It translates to CSARPPGQPRGEKLFF.

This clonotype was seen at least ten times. The CDR3 loop reads CASSGRLAGRNEQYF. The CDR3 DNA reads as TGTGCCAGCAGTGGTCGACTAGCGGGTAGGAACGAGCAGTACTTC. V usage is TRBV27 and J usage is TRBJ2-7, with 10 bases matching TRBD2. The CDR3 covers 15 residues. Per germline, CDR1 MNHEY and CDR2 SMNVEV (reference sequence). V lost 5 bases, J lost 5 bases, and 9 bases stayed unmatched.

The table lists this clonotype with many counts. CDR3 protein: CASRQLAGGKNIQYF. CDR3 in DNA: TGTGCCAGCAGGCAACTAGCGGGAGGGAAAAACATTCAGTACTTC. The chain joins TRBV2 to TRBJ2-4; 13 positions agree with TRBD2. V was clipped by 6 bases and J by 4 bases; unmatched bases: 3. The CDR3 loop spans 15 amino acids. Germline values: CDR1 SNHLY, CDR2 FYNNEI. Full variable domain (outside the CDR3, taken from reference TRBV2 and TRBJ2-4): EPEVTQTPSHQVTQMGQEVILRCVPISNHLYFYWYRQILGQKVEFLVSFYNNEISEKSEIFDDQFSVERPDGSNFTLKIRSTKLEDSAMYFCASRQLAGGKNIQYFGAGTRLSVL.

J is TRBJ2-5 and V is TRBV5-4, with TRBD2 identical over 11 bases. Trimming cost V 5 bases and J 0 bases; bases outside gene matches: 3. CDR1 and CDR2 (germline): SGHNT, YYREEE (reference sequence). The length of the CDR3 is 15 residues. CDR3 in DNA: TGTGCCAGCAGGGTAGCGGGAGGGTACCAAGAGACCCAGTACTTC. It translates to CASRVAGGYQETQYF.